This is a list of T cell receptor beta chains from one sample in a study of CD8 T cell repertoires and HIV-1 epitope variants. Which antigens these TCRs recognize remains unknown. The protocol was immunoSEQ multiplex PCR, while the TCRdb copy is restricted to in-frame clones and leaves out a portion. Of about 2,600 clones in the sample, about two thirds were seen once. Sequenced input: cultured CD8+ T cells derived from PBMCs. The receptors shown here come from a male donor with HIV. Each CDR3 is given with its conserved first and last residue. D genes are given only for firm matches. Size is stated for part of the rows, as once, few or many counts, or as a class when the clone is expanded.

d_gene: TRBD1; abundance: once; v_gene: TRBV5-8; j_gene: TRBJ1-2; CDR3nt: TGTGCCAGCAGCTTGGGTATGCGGGACAGCCATTTTAACTATGGCTACACCTTC; CDR3aa: CASSLGMRDSHFNYGYTF
d_gene: NA; abundance: few; v_gene: TRBV19; j_gene: TRBJ2-1; CDR3nt: TGTGCCAGTAGTATGTCGGGACTTTACAATGAGCAGTTCTTC; CDR3aa: CASSMSGLYNEQFF
d_gene: TRBD2; abundance: NA; v_gene: TRBV13; j_gene: TRBJ2-3; CDR3nt: TGTGCCAGCCATTCAGCGGGAGGGCCAGAAGATACGCAGTATTTT; CDR3aa: CASHSAGGPEDTQYF
d_gene: NA; abundance: NA; v_gene: TRBV19; j_gene: TRBJ2-7; CDR3nt: TGTGCCAGTAGTACCCCACATTCGGGGAGCTACGAGCAGTACTTC; CDR3aa: CASSTPHSGSYEQYF
d_gene: NA; abundance: few; v_gene: TRBV7-6; j_gene: TRBJ1-1; CDR3nt: TGTGCCAGCAGCAGCGCCGGGACTGAAGCTTTCTTT; CDR3aa: CASSSAGTEAFF
d_gene: NA; abundance: NA; v_gene: TRBV11-3; j_gene: TRBJ2-5; CDR3nt: TGTGCCAGCAGCTTAGCTATGGGGACCCAGTACTTC; CDR3aa: CASSLAMGTQYF
d_gene: TRBD1; abundance: NA; v_gene: TRBV5-6; j_gene: TRBJ1-3; CDR3nt: TGTGCCAGCAGCTTGGATCAGGGGGGCGGAAACACCATATATTTT; CDR3aa: CASSLDQGGGNTIYF
d_gene: NA; abundance: once; v_gene: TRBV7-6; j_gene: TRBJ1-5; CDR3nt: TGTGCCAGCAGCTTTGGGCTTGGCAATCAGCCCCAGCATTTT; CDR3aa: CASSFGLGNQPQHF
d_gene: NA; abundance: NA; v_gene: TRBV6-5; j_gene: TRBJ2-5; CDR3nt: TGTGCCAGCAGTTACCTTTCCGGGAGCCAAGAGACCCAGTACTTC; CDR3aa: CASSYLSGSQETQYF
d_gene: NA; abundance: NA; v_gene: TRBV4-3; j_gene: TRBJ2-4; CDR3nt: TGCGCCAGCAGCCAAGGGGTGTCGGACATTCAGTACTTC; CDR3aa: CASSQGVSDIQYF
d_gene: NA; abundance: NA; v_gene: TRBV29-1; j_gene: TRBJ2-7; CDR3nt: TGCAGCGTGGGAAGGGGGACTACCTACGAGCAGTACTTC; CDR3aa: CSVGRGTTYEQYF
d_gene: NA; abundance: NA; v_gene: TRBV11-2; j_gene: TRBJ2-3; CDR3nt: TGTGCCAGCAGCTACGTCACAGATACGCAGTATTTT; CDR3aa: CASSYVTDTQYF
d_gene: NA; abundance: NA; v_gene: TRBV6-1; j_gene: TRBJ1-1; CDR3nt: TGTGCCAGCAGTGAAAATGCACAGGGATGGACTGAAGCTTTCTTT; CDR3aa: CASSENAQGWTEAFF
d_gene: TRBD2; abundance: NA; v_gene: TRBV28; j_gene: TRBJ2-2; CDR3nt: TGTGCCAGCAGTTTACTAGCGGGAGCTAACACCGGGGAGCTGTTTTTT; CDR3aa: CASSLLAGANTGELFF
d_gene: TRBD1; abundance: NA; v_gene: TRBV6-1; j_gene: TRBJ2-7; CDR3nt: TGTGCCAGCAGGCTTGGGCCACAGGGGGCTGCCGAGCAGTACTTC; CDR3aa: CASRLGPQGAAEQYF
d_gene: TRBD1; abundance: NA; v_gene: TRBV11-2; j_gene: TRBJ2-3; CDR3nt: TGTGCCAGCAGCCGACAGGGGACAGCAGATACGCAGTATTTT; CDR3aa: CASSRQGTADTQYF
d_gene: TRBD1; abundance: few; v_gene: TRBV7-9; j_gene: TRBJ1-6; CDR3nt: TGTGCCAGCAGGTTGGGACAGAGTAATTCACCCCTCCACTTT; CDR3aa: CASRLGQSNSPLHF
d_gene: TRBD1; abundance: once; v_gene: TRBV5-4; j_gene: TRBJ2-1; CDR3nt: TGTGCCAGCAGCTTGTGGGGGACAGACAATGAGCAGTTCTTC; CDR3aa: CASSLWGTDNEQFF
d_gene: NA; abundance: NA; v_gene: TRBV6-6; j_gene: TRBJ1-1; CDR3nt: TGTGCCAGCAGTTTGGAGGGGAACCTGAACACTGAAGCTTTCTTT; CDR3aa: CASSLEGNLNTEAFF
d_gene: NA; abundance: NA; v_gene: TRBV5-8; j_gene: TRBJ2-7; CDR3nt: TGTGCCAGCGGGAGGCTCTCGCCCTACGAGCAGTACTTC; CDR3aa: CASGRLSPYEQYF
d_gene: TRBD1; abundance: NA; v_gene: TRBV6-6; j_gene: TRBJ2-7; CDR3nt: TGTGCCAGCAGCCGAGGACAGGGCTTCTACGAGCAGTACTTC; CDR3aa: CASSRGQGFYEQYF
d_gene: NA; abundance: NA; v_gene: TRBV21-1; j_gene: TRBJ1-3; CDR3nt: TGTGCCAGCAGCAGGAGACAGGGGGCCGGAGGAAACACCATATATTTT; CDR3aa: CASSRRQGAGGNTIYF
d_gene: NA; abundance: NA; v_gene: TRBV5-4; j_gene: TRBJ2-2; CDR3nt: TGTGCCAGCAGCTTGGCACGGAGGGGGCGCACCGGGGAGCTGTTTTTT; CDR3aa: CASSLARRGRTGELFF